This T cell receptor (beta chain) appears in the sequencing data of a study of blood T cell repertoires in COVID-19. V lost 5 bases to trimming and J lost 8 bases, with 21 bases between them. CDR3 size: 16 residues. Germline V lookup: CDR1 MNHEY, CDR2 SVGEGT. Sequencing was performed with immunoSEQ multiplex PCR; in TCRdb, only in-frame clones are kept and a portion is missing. In the table there are more than 200,000 clones, about 88% of which are singletons. The chain employs TRBV6-2 or TRBV6-3 and TRBJ2-2; D may be TRBD2 (6 bases). This receptor was identified in a woman aged 55-70 years with COVID-19, enrolled during active disease. The sequenced sample consisted of peripheral blood. CDR3 amino acids: CASSKTSGTYRGELFF. The CDR3 DNA follows: TGTGCCAGCAGTAAAACCTCCGGGACTTATCGTGGGGAGCTGTTTTTT.